Shown below are 4 T cell receptor beta chains from a single sample sequenced in a study of T cell responses to AZD1222 COVID-19 vaccine. Repertoires were generated with immunoSEQ multiplex PCR, while TCRdb's copy carries only in-frame clones and drops some. The sample lists 54,000 or so clones; approximately 80% were seen once. This specimen consisted of peripheral blood, obtained 28 days after the second AZD1222 dose. The receptors derive from an adult who received the AZD1222 COVID-19 vaccine.

The rearrangement joins TRBV7-9 to TRBJ2-5; D is possibly TRBD2 (6 bases). The CDR3 has 14 residues. V dropped 4 bases and J dropped 5 bases, with 14 bases sitting between them. Per germline, CDR1 SEHNR and CDR2 FQNEAQ (reference sequence). DNA of the CDR3: TGTGCCAGCAGCTCCGAGGGGAGGCCGGAGACCCAGTACTTC. Its protein is CASSSEGRPETQYF.

The chain employs TRBV7-2 and TRBJ2-2, with 12 bases matching TRBD1. V shed 5 bases, J shed 4 bases, and the junction held 5 bases outside the gene matches. Per the germline V gene, CDR1 is SGHTA and CDR2 is FQGNSA. The CDR3 loop spans 16 amino acids. This CDR3 is CASSAPGQGATGELFF. DNA for the CDR3: TGTGCCAGCAGCGCTCCGGGACAGGGGGCCACCGGGGAGCTGTTTTTT.

The V gene is TRBV7-9, the J gene TRBJ2-1, with TRBD1 matching 8 bases. The CDR3 runs 14 residues. CDR1 and CDR2 from the germline V gene are SEHNR and FQNEAQ (reference sequence). V lost 5 bases, J lost 8 bases, and 8 bases stayed unmatched. CDR3 residues: CASSPADREHEQFF. The CDR3 DNA sequence: TGTGCCAGCAGCCCGGCGGACAGGGAACATGAGCAGTTCTTC.

The chain recombines TRBV2 with TRBJ2-1; 10 bases align to TRBD2. CDR3 length: 19 residues. Germline CDR1 and CDR2: SNHLY and FYNNEI. The J segment lost 5 bases and the V segment lost 6 bases, leaving 19 bases of the junction unmatched. The CDR3 spells CASRPGLAVTGPNHNEQFF. CDR3 sequence (DNA): TGTGCCAGCAGACCCGGACTAGCGGTCACGGGCCCCAATCACAATGAGCAGTTCTTC.